These 29 T cell receptor beta chains were all obtained from the same sample, sequenced in a study of blood T cell repertoires in COVID-19. Sequenced by immunoSEQ multiplex PCR; TCRdb stores in-frame clones only, minus some. The sample lists 150,000 to 200,000 clones, around three quarters occurring once. The specimen sequenced was peripheral blood. The receptor set was obtained from a man aged 55 to 70 with active or convalescent COVID-19.

The chain has TRBV7-2 and TRBJ1-5; 9 nucleotides agree with TRBD1. The J segment lost 5 bases and the V segment lost 5 bases, leaving 7 bases of the junction unmatched. Germline CDR1 is SGHTA and CDR2 is FQGNSA. This CDR3 has 15 residues. CDR3 residues: CASSPWGQGDQPQHF. DNA of the CDR3: TGTGCCAGCAGCCCCTGGGGACAGGGAGATCAGCCCCAGCATTTT.

This rearrangement joins TRBV7-3 to TRBJ2-1, with TRBD1 identical over 10 bases. In germline, CDR1 is SGHTA, CDR2 FQGTGA. The J segment lost 7 bases and the V segment lost 4 bases, leaving 1 base of the junction unmatched. The CDR3 sequence is 13 residues long. CDR3 in amino acids: CASSSGQGNEQFF. In DNA, the CDR3 is TGTGCCAGCAGCTCGGGACAGGGGAATGAGCAGTTCTTC.

This clone was observed a handful of times. The chain has TRBV15 and TRBJ1-2, with D hard to call. CDR3 length: 13 residues. Trimming shortened V by 2 bases and J by 6 bases, and 10 bases separated the two germline ends. Germline V gives CDR1 LNHNV, CDR2 YYDKDF (reference sequence). The CDR3: CATSRPPSDGYTF. In nucleotides, the CDR3 is TGTGCCACCAGCAGACCCCCCTCAGATGGCTACACCTTC.

This clone was seen only a few times. The chain carries TRBV7-9 and TRBJ2-5; no firm D call. Trimming pared 3 bases from V and 1 base from J, leaving 6 bases between. The CDR3 runs to 13 residues. Per germline, CDR1 SEHNR and CDR2 FQNEAQ (reference sequence). The CDR3 loop reads CASSLSGQETQYF. CDR3 nucleotide sequence: TGTGCCAGCAGCTTGTCGGGCCAAGAGACCCAGTACTTC.

The CDR3 protein is CSASPQGWTEAFF. CDR3 sequence (DNA): TGCAGTGCTAGTCCGCAGGGGTGGACTGAAGCTTTCTTT. The rearrangement joins TRBV20-1 to TRBJ1-1, with TRBD1 as a possible D gene (6 bases). The V gene lost 3 bases and the J gene lost 5 bases, with 13 bases spanning the gap. Per the germline V gene, CDR1 is DFQATT and CDR2 is SNEGSKA (reference sequence). The CDR3 is 13 residues long.

The V gene is TRBV21-1, the J gene TRBJ2-1; no DNA check was done on the table's D call, TRBD2. TRBV21-1 has pseudogene status. This CDR3 comprises 16 residues. CDR3 in amino acids: CASSLRGARCYNEQFF. DNA of the CDR3: TGTGCCAGCTCATTACGGGGGGCCAGGTGTTACAATGAGCAGTTCTTC.

The chain uses TRBV2 and TRBJ1-2; the match to TRBD1 covers 10 bases. Per the germline V gene, CDR1 is SNHLY and CDR2 is FYNNEI. The junction had 2 bases not matched to a gene; V was cut back by 4 bases and J by 6 bases. CDR3 length: 13 amino acids. The CDR3 loop is CASSGDRGNGYTF. The CDR3 DNA follows: TGTGCCAGCAGTGGGGACAGGGGTAATGGCTACACCTTC.

The CDR3: CSVVWDTGSNQPQHF. The CDR3 nucleotides are TGCAGCGTTGTTTGGGATACAGGGAGCAATCAGCCCCAGCATTTT. V usage is TRBV29-1 and J usage is TRBJ1-5; TRBD1 might be the D (6 bases). Germline-derived CDR1 and CDR2 are SQVTM and ANQGSEA. The V end lost 4 bases, the J end lost 1 base, and 14 bases lay between the germline ends. CDR3 length: 15 amino acids.

The chain couples TRBV30 to TRBJ1-2, with TRBD1 matching over 7 bases. This CDR3 is built from 14 residues. V lost 3 bases and J lost 6; bases outside the gene matches: 10. Germline CDR1 reads GTSNPN; CDR2 reads SVGIG (reference sequence). The CDR3 protein is CAWSLKGGQNGYTF. The DNA for the CDR3 is TGTGCCTGGAGCTTAAAAGGGGGCCAAAATGGCTACACCTTC.

The chain couples TRBV18 to TRBJ2-1; 7 bases agree with TRBD2. V lost 2 bases, J lost 9 bases, and 7 bases stayed unmatched. Germline CDR1 is KGHSH and CDR2 is LQKENI. The CDR3 sequence is 14 residues long. In DNA, the CDR3 is TGTGCCAGCTCACCAGGGGGAGGGCTGGGTGAGCAGTTCTTC. Translated: CASSPGGGLGEQFF.

CDR3 bases: TGTGCCAGCAGCTTATTTTCTGGGGGGTCCACTGAAGCTTTCTTT. This sequence encodes CASSLFSGGSTEAFF. The chain combines TRBV7-2 with TRBJ1-1, with D maybe TRBD1 (5 bases). This CDR3 contains 15 residues. CDR1 and CDR2 (germline): SGHTA, FQGNSA. Trimming removed 2 bases at V and 4 bases at J, with 14 bases between.

This clone was counted a few times. J is TRBJ2-7 and V is TRBV23-1; 10 bases match TRBD1. TRBV23-1 is flagged as an ORF with uncertain function. With 5 bases clipped from V and 4 bases from J, the junction kept 8 bases outside the gene matches. The CDR3 length is 15 residues. CDR3 coding DNA: TGCGCCAGCAGTTCCCAGGACAGGGGGAGTTACGAGCAGTACTTC. It is translated as CASSSQDRGSYEQYF.

The genes are TRBV6-5 and TRBJ1-4; TRBD1 matches 8 bases. CDR3 length equals 14 residues. V shed 6 bases and J 6 bases; nucleotides not matched to a gene: 6. The germline V gene encodes CDR1 MNHEY and CDR2 SVGAGI. Here the CDR3 DNA reads TGTGCCAGCAGCCAGACAGGGGTCGATGAAAAACTGTTTTTT. The encoded protein is CASSQTGVDEKLFF.

The chain recombines TRBV28 with TRBJ2-2; 7 bases agree with TRBD1. CDR1 and CDR2 from the germline V gene are MDHEN and SYDVKM. J was trimmed by 0 bases and V by 5 bases; bases with no gene match: 3. This CDR3 has 15 residues. This chain's CDR3 is CASSKGTANTGELFF. As DNA, the CDR3 is TGTGCCAGCAGTAAAGGGACAGCGAACACCGGGGAGCTGTTTTTT. Full variable domain (outside the CDR3, taken from reference TRBV28 and TRBJ2-2): DVKVTQSSRYLVKRTGEKVFLECVQDMDHENMFWYRQDPGLGLRLIYFSYDVKMKEKGDIPEGYSVSREKKERFSLILESASTNQTSMYLCASSKGTANTGELFFGEGSRLTVL.

The chain couples TRBV5-5 to TRBJ2-1; 9 bases are shared with TRBD1. V lost 4 bases, J lost 4 bases, and 6 bases stayed unmatched. Germline V gene lookup returns CDR1 SGHKS and CDR2 YYEKEE (reference sequence). The CDR3 spans 15 residues. The CDR3 bases are TGTGCCAGCAGCCCGCGGACAGGGGTGTACAATGAGCAGTTCTTC. Protein product: CASSPRTGVYNEQFF.

The rearrangement uses TRBV29-1 and TRBJ1-2; D perhaps matches TRBD1 (6 bases). Germline assignment: CDR1 SQVTM and CDR2 ANQGSEA. This CDR3 is 14 amino acids long. The DNA for the CDR3 is TGCTCCGTGGACGAGTGGGGGCGGACCTATGGCTACACCTTC. This encodes CSVDEWGRTYGYTF. Supplemented by reference TRBV29-1 and TRBJ1-2, the full variable domain reads SAVISQKPSRDICQRGTSLTIQCQVDSQVTMMFWYRQQPGQSLTLIATANQGSEATYESGFVIDKFPISRPNLTFSTLTVSNMSPEDSSIYLCSVDEWGRTYGYTFGSGTRLTVV.

CDR3 region: CASSQTGFEQYF. The CDR3 nucleotides are TGCGCCAGCAGCCAAACAGGGTTCGAGCAGTACTTC. The chain has TRBV4-3 and TRBJ2-7, with D perhaps TRBD1 (6 bases). Deletions cut 2 bases from V and 6 bases from J, with 8 bases between. The CDR3 covers 12 residues. CDR1 and CDR2 from the germline V gene are LGHNA and YSLEER.

This chain links TRBV5-1 with TRBJ2-5; 8 nucleotides match TRBD2. V lost 0 bases, J lost 2 bases, and 3 bases stayed unmatched. Germline V gene sequence: CDR1 SGHRS, CDR2 YFSETQ. The CDR3 consists of 15 residues. The CDR3 protein is CASSLAAGGQETQYF. For the CDR3, the DNA is TGCGCCAGCAGCTTGGCCGCGGGGGGACAAGAGACCCAGTACTTC. Full variable domain (rest looked up from reference TRBV5-1 and TRBJ2-5): KAGVTQTPRYLIKTRGQQVTLSCSPISGHRSVSWYQQTPGQGLQFLFEYFSETQRNKGNFPGRFSGRQFSNSRSEMNVSTLELGDSALYLCASSLAAGGQETQYFGPGTRLLVL.

This sequence joins TRBV5-1 and TRBJ2-2; a weak D match, TRBD2 (7 bases). Trimming stripped 1 base from V and 5 bases from J, with 24 bases between. There are 19 residues in the CDR3. The germline CDR1 and CDR2 sequences are SGHRS and YFSETQ. The CDR3 loop reads CASSLRGAMWQGRTGELFF. The CDR3 DNA reads TGCGCCAGCAGCTTGCGGGGGGCGATGTGGCAGGGCCGAACCGGGGAGCTGTTTTTT.

The chain joins TRBV18 to TRBJ2-2; TRBD2 matches 7 bases. CDR1 KGHSH and CDR2 LQKENI come from the germline V gene. With V trimmed by 3 bases and J by 5 bases, 6 bases remained unmatched. The CDR3 has 15 amino acids. The CDR3 protein is CASSPLPGGTGELFF. The CDR3 DNA reads TGTGCCAGCTCACCCCTCCCGGGGGGAACCGGGGAGCTGTTTTTT.

The table lists this clone with a few counts. This chain joins TRBV27 and TRBJ1-4; D ambiguous. Trimming took 6 bases from V and 3 from J, leaving 8 bases between them. The CDR3 length is 13 residues. CDR1 and CDR2 from the germline V gene are MNHEY and SMNVEV (reference sequence). The CDR3 DNA reads as TGTGCCAGCAGACCTACTGCTAATGAAAAACTGTTTTTT. This encodes CASRPTANEKLFF.

The chain links TRBV5-1 to TRBJ2-7; possibly TRBD2 for D (5 bases). V shed 4 bases and J shed 6 bases, with 23 bases lying between them. The CDR3 loop spans 16 amino acids. Germline V gives CDR1 SGHRS, CDR2 YFSETQ. CDR3 sequence: CASSPGGRRGWFEQYF. Here the CDR3 DNA reads TGCGCCAGCAGCCCGGGCGGGCGGCGAGGGTGGTTCGAGCAGTACTTC.

V usage is TRBV19 and J usage is TRBJ2-7; D possibly corresponds to TRBD1 (6 bases). CDR1 and CDR2 from the germline V gene are LNHDA and SQIVND (reference sequence). The CDR3 spans 13 residues. The germline V and J ends were trimmed by 8 bases and 7 bases, with 18 bases remaining between them. The DNA for the CDR3 is TGTGCCAGTCAGGACAGCTGGAGGAAGGAGCAGTACTTC. Translation gives CASQDSWRKEQYF.

The V and J genes are TRBV28 and TRBJ1-1, with a weak D call TRBD1 (5 bases). This CDR3 comprises 18 residues. V lost 8 bases and J 0 bases, leaving 25 bases between the germline ends. Germline V lookup: CDR1 MDHEN, CDR2 SYDVKM. The CDR3 DNA follows: TGTGCCAGCTCATCTCCAATGGGAACGGGACTGATGAACACTGAAGCTTTCTTT. It specifies CASSSPMGTGLMNTEAFF.

V is TRBV3-1 (or the pseudogene TRBV3-2) and J is TRBJ1-3; 7 nucleotides match TRBD1. CDR1 LGHDT and CDR2 YNNKEL come from the germline V gene (reference sequence). J gave up 1 base and V 0 bases, and 6 bases lay outside the gene matches. This CDR3 is 17 amino acids long. The CDR3 sequence: CASSQDSRGRSGNTIYF. The CDR3 nucleotides are TGTGCCAGCAGCCAAGATTCCAGGGGGAGATCTGGAAACACCATATATTTT.

The V gene is TRBV29-1, the J gene TRBJ2-7, with a tentative D call TRBD2 (5 bases). V lost 4 bases to trimming and J lost 0 bases, with 7 bases between them. From germline, CDR1 is SQVTM and CDR2 ANQGSEA. This CDR3 has 12 amino acids. In nucleotides, the CDR3 is TGCAGCGTTGGGAGGAGCTCCTACGAGCAGTACTTC. As protein: CSVGRSSYEQYF.

J is TRBJ2-1 and V is TRBV11-2; 10 nucleotides line up with TRBD1. The CDR3 is 14 residues long. Germline values: CDR1 SGHAT, CDR2 FQNNGV. V gave up 3 bases and J gave up 6 bases; unmatched junction bases: 2. The CDR3 loop reads CASSFGTGVNEQFF. The CDR3 coding sequence is TGTGCCAGCAGCTTCGGGACAGGGGTCAATGAGCAGTTCTTC.

V and J are TRBV14 and TRBJ2-3, with 8 bases fitting TRBD1. V shed 3 bases and J 3 bases; nucleotides not matched to a gene: 5. Germline V gene lookup returns CDR1 SGHDN and CDR2 FVKESK. This CDR3 comprises 15 residues. The CDR3 coding sequence is TGTGCCAGCAGCCAGCGGACAGGGAGGACAGATACGCAGTATTTT. Its translation is CASSQRTGRTDTQYF.

The chain carries TRBV5-1 and TRBJ1-1, with TRBD1 as a possible D gene (6 bases). The CDR3 spans 13 residues. Germline CDR1 SGHRS, CDR2 YFSETQ. V was cut by 3 bases and J by 2 bases, with 8 bases left in between. The CDR3: CASSSDSNTEAFF. The CDR3 DNA sequence: TGCGCCAGCAGCTCGGACAGCAACACTGAAGCTTTCTTT.